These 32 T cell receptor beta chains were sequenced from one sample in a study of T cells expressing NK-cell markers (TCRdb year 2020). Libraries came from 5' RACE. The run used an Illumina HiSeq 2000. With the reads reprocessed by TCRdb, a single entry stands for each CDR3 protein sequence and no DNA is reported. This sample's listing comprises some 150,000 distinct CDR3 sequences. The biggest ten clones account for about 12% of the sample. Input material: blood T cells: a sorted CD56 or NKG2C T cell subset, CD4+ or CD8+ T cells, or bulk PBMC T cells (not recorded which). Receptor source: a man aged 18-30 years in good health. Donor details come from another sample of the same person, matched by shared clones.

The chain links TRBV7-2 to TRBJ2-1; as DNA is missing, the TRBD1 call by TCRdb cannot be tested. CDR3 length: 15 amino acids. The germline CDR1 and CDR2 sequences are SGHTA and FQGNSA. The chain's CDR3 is CASSGRWGPLSEQFF.

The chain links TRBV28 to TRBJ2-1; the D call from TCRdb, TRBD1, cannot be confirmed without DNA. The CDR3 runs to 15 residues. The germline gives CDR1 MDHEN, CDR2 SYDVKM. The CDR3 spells CASSPTPRTLNEQFF.

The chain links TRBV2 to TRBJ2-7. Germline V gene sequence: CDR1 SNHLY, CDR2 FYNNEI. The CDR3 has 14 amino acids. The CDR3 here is CASSEERSSYEQYF.

CDR3 residues: CASSLYGTAMNTGELFF. The rearrangement joins TRBV5-5 to TRBJ2-2; the TCRdb call, TRBD1, lacks DNA for checking. The germline gives CDR1 SGHKS, CDR2 YYEKEE (reference sequence). CDR3 length equals 17 residues.

CDR3 in amino acids: CASSQEDTGPTDTQYF. The chain recombines TRBV3-1 with TRBJ2-3; lacking DNA, the TRBD1 call made by TCRdb goes unchecked. The CDR3 extends over 16 amino acids. Per germline, CDR1 LGHDT and CDR2 YNNKEL (reference sequence).

The chain's CDR3 is CASSPPHLTKNIQYF. The rearrangement joins TRBV7-2 to TRBJ2-4; with no DNA, the TCRdb D assignment of TRBD1 cannot be verified. From germline, CDR1 is SGHTA and CDR2 FQGNSA. The CDR3 contains 15 residues.

CDR3 residues: CAYGLAGPYEQYF. The chain recombines TRBV30 with TRBJ2-7; TCRdb outputs TRBD2, but without DNA this stays unchecked. CDR1 and CDR2 from the germline V gene are GTSNPN and SVGIG (reference sequence). The CDR3 sequence is 13 residues long.

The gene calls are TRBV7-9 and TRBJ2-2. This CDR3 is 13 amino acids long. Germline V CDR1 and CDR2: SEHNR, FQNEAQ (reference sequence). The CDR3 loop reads CASSLGAVGELFF.

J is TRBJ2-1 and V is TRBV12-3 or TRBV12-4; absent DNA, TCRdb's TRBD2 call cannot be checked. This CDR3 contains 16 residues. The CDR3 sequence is CASSSLGTSEANEQFF.

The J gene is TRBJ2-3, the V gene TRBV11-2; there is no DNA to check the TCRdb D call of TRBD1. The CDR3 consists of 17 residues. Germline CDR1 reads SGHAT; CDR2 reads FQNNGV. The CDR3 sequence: CASSLDGQGPLTDTQYF. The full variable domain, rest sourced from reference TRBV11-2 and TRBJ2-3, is EAGVAQSPRYKIIEKRQSVAFWCNPISGHATLYWYQQILGQGPKLLIQFQNNGVVDDSQLPKDRFSAERLKGVDSTLKIQPAKLEDSAVYLCASSLDGQGPLTDTQYFGPGTRLTVL.

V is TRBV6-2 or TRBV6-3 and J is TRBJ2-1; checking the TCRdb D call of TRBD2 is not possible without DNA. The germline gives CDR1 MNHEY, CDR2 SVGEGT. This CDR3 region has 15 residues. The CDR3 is CASSYGLAGDREQFF.

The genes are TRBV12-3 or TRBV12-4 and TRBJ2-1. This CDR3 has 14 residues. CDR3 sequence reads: CASSSGPPGNEQFF.

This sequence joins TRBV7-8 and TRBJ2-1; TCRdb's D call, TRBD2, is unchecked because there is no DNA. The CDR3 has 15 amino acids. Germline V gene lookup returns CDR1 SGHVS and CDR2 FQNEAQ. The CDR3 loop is CASRAGLAGWDEQFF.

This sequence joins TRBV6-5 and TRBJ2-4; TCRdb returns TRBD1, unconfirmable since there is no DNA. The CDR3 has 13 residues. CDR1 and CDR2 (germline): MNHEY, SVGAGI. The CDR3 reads CASSTHRADIQYF.

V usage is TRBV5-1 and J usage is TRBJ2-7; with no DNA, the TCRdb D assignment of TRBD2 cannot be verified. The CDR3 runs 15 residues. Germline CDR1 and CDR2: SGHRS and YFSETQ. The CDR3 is CASSLAVGLSTEQYF.

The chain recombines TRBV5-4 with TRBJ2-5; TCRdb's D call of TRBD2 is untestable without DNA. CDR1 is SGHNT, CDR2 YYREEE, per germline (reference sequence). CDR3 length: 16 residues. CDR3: CASSPTGLAGQETQYF.

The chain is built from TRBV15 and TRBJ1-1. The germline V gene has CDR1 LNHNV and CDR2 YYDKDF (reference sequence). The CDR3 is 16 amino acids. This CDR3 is CATSSTDGRPNTEAFF.

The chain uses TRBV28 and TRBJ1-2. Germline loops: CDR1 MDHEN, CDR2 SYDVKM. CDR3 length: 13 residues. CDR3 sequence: CASSLGSKDGYTF.

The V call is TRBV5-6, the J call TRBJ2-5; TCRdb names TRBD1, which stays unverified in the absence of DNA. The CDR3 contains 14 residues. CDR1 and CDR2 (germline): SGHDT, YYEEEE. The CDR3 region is CASSLAGQGETQYF. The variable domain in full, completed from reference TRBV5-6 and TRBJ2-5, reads DAGVTQSPTHLIKTRGQQVTLRCSPKSGHDTVSWYQQALGQGPQFIFQYYEEEERQRGNFPDRFSGHQFPNYSSELNVNALLLGDSALYLCASSLAGQGETQYFGPGTRLLVL.

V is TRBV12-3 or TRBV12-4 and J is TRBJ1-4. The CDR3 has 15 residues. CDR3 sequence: CASSSLETGGEKLFF.

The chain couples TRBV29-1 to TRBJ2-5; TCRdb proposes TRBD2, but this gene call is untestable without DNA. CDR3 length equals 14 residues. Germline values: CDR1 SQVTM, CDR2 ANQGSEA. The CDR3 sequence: CSAAAGGIQETQYF. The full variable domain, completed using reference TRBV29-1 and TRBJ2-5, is SAVISQKPSRDICQRGTSLTIQCQVDSQVTMMFWYRQQPGQSLTLIATANQGSEATYESGFVIDKFPISRPNLTFSTLTVSNMSPEDSSIYLCSAAAGGIQETQYFGPGTRLLVL.

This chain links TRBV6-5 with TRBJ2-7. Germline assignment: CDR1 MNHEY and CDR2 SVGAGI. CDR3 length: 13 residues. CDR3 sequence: CASSSLSAYEQYF.

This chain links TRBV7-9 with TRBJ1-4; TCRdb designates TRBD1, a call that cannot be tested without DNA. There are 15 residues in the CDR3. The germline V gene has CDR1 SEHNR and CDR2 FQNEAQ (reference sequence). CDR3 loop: CASSFTGTEGEKLFF.

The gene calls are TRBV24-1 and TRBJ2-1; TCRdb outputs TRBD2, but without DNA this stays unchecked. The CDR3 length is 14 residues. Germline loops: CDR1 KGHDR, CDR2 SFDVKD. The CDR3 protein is CATSDLDGGDEQFF.

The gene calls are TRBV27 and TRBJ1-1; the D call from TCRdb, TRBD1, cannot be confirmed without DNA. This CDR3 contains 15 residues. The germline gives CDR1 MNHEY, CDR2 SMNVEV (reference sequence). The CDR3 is CASSSPGQGNTEAFF.

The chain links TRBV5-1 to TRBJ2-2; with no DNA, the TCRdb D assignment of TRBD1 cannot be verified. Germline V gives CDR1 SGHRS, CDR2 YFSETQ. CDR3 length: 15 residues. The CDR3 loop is CASNLRDSDTGELFF.

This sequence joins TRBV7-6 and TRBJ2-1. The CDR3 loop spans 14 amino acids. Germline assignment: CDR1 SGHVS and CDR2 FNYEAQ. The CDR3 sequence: CASSQEGRDNEQFF.

The CDR3: CACRGEVGNEQFF. The V and J genes are TRBV19 and TRBJ2-1; the D call of TRBD1 rests on TCRdb alone, since no DNA is present to check it. The CDR3 has 13 amino acids. CDR1 is LNHDA, CDR2 SQIVND, per germline (reference sequence). Looking up the rest from reference TRBV19 and TRBJ2-1 gives the full variable domain: DGGITQSPKYLFRKEGQNVTLSCEQNLNHDAMYWYRQDPGQGLRLIYYSQIVNDFQKGDIAEGYSVSREKKESFPLTVTSAQKNPTAFYLCACRGEVGNEQFFGPGTRLTVL.

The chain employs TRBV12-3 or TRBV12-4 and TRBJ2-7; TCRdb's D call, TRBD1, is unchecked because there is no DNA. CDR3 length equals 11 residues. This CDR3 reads CASRQGDEQYF.

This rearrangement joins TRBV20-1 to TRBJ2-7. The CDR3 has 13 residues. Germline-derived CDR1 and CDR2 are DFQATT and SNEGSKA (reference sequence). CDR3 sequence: CSARRGATYEQYF.

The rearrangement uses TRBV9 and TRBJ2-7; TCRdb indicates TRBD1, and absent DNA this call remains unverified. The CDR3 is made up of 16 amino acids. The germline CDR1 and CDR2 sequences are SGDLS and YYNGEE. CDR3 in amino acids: CASSVEDSLSSYEQYF.

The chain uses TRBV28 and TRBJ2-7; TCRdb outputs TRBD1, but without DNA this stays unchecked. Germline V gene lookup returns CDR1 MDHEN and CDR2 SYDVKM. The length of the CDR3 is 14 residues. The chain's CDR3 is CATNPTGGNYEQYF. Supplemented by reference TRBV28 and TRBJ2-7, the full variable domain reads DVKVTQSSRYLVKRTGEKVFLECVQDMDHENMFWYRQDPGLGLRLIYFSYDVKMKEKGDIPEGYSVSREKKERFSLILESASTNQTSMYLCATNPTGGNYEQYFGPGTRLTVT.